The next 10 T cell receptor beta chains were all read from a single sample in a study of T cell responses to AZD1222 COVID-19 vaccine. Sequenced by immunoSEQ multiplex PCR; TCRdb stores in-frame clones only, minus some. The sample holds 150,000 to 200,000 clones, about nine tenths seen once. The source was peripheral blood, collected on day 0 of AZD1222 vaccination. These receptors were obtained from an adult in good health.

This chain joins TRBV11-3 and TRBJ1-5; the D gene is possibly TRBD1 (6 bases). This CDR3 has 18 residues. Trimming removed 5 bases at V and 7 bases at J, with 27 bases between. Germline CDR1 and CDR2: SGHNT and YENEEA. Here the CDR3 reads CASSPIGGIGGPGQPQHF. The DNA for the CDR3 is TGTGCCAGCAGCCCAATTGGGGGAATTGGGGGGCCGGGGCAGCCCCAGCATTTT.

The chain is built from TRBV10-3 and TRBJ1-4; 9 bases agree with TRBD1. The CDR3 sequence is 15 residues long. Germline CDR1 is ENHRY and CDR2 is SYGVKD. V trimming: 7 bases; J trimming: 6 bases; junction bases outside the gene matches: 9. CDR3 sequence (DNA): TGTGCCATCAAAGGGACAGGGACGGGGGATGAAAAACTGTTTTTT. It is translated as CAIKGTGTGDEKLFF.

This clone was counted a few times. V and J are TRBV5-1 and TRBJ2-1, with TRBD2 matching over 10 bases. V lost 1 base and J lost 9; bases outside the gene matches: 7. Germline V gene data show CDR1 as SGHRS and CDR2 as YFSETQ. The CDR3 length is 15 residues. CDR3 loop: CASSLSTSGTVEQFF. The CDR3 nucleotides read TGCGCCAGCAGCTTGAGCACTAGCGGGACGGTTGAGCAGTTCTTC.

The chain recombines TRBV5-5 with TRBJ2-3, with 9 bases matching TRBD2. Trimming cost V 1 base and J 3 bases; bases outside gene matches: 9. The CDR3 length is 17 residues. Germline CDR1 SGHKS, CDR2 YYEKEE (reference sequence). Here the CDR3 DNA reads TGTGCCAGCAGCTTGCGGCAACTCGCGGGGGGGACAGATACGCAGTATTTT. It encodes CASSLRQLAGGTDTQYF. The whole variable domain, remainder taken from reference TRBV5-5 and TRBJ2-3, is DAGVTQSPTHLIKTRGQQVTLRCSPISGHKSVSWYQQVLGQGPQFIFQYYEKEERGRGNFPDRFSARQFPNYSSELNVNALLLGDSALYLCASSLRQLAGGTDTQYFGPGTRLTVL.

The rearrangement uses TRBV18 and TRBJ1-4; perhaps TRBD1 as D (5 bases). The CDR3 has 14 amino acids. Germline CDR1 and CDR2: KGHSH and LQKENI. The V gene lost 6 bases and the J gene lost 3 bases, with 11 bases spanning the gap. The CDR3 loop reads CASSRGAANEKLFF. The CDR3 DNA follows: TGTGCCAGCTCCCGGGGCGCGGCTAATGAAAAACTGTTTTTT.

For the CDR3, the DNA is TGTGCCAGCAGTCTTAGCGGGGCAACCGGGGAGCTGTTTTTT. Its protein product is CASSLSGATGELFF. The V gene is TRBV3-1 (or the pseudogene TRBV3-2), the J gene TRBJ2-2, with 8 positions matching TRBD2. CDR3 length: 14 residues. V dropped 6 bases and J dropped 5; count of bases not matched to a gene: 5. Per germline, CDR1 LGHDT and CDR2 YNNKEL (reference sequence).

The chain's CDR3 is CASRTQGARAYGYTF. For the CDR3, the DNA is TGTGCCAGCAGGACCCAGGGGGCGCGGGCCTATGGCTACACCTTC. J is TRBJ1-2 and V is TRBV2; 8 bases agree with TRBD1. The CDR3 runs to 15 residues. CDR1 SNHLY and CDR2 FYNNEI come from the germline V gene. With 6 bases clipped from V and 4 bases from J, the junction kept 10 bases outside the gene matches.

CDR3 sequence (DNA): TGTGCCAGCAGCTTACGGGGGGTTGATGCTGAAGCTTTCTTT. Its translation is CASSLRGVDAEAFF. V gene TRBV7-3 combines with J gene TRBJ1-1, with D possibly being TRBD1 (5 bases). Deletions cut 2 bases from V and 6 bases from J, with 13 bases between. Looked up from germline, CDR1 is SGHTA and CDR2 is FQGTGA. The CDR3 runs to 14 residues.

The chain is built from TRBV29-1 and TRBJ2-5; 7 positions agree with TRBD2. The junction had 4 bases not matched to a gene; V was cut back by 4 bases and J by 2 bases. Germline-derived CDR1 and CDR2 are SQVTM and ANQGSEA. The CDR3 covers 13 residues. CDR3 in DNA: TGCAGCGTTGGAACTAGCGCTCAAGAGACCCAGTACTTC. Amino acids: CSVGTSAQETQYF.

The chain carries TRBV29-1 and TRBJ1-2; D not resolved. Germline CDR1 SQVTM, CDR2 ANQGSEA. The CDR3 spans 16 residues. The germline V and J ends were trimmed by 4 bases and 8 bases, with 26 bases remaining between them. The CDR3 region has the DNA TGCAGCGTTGCCCCCCGTTTGGATTATACTCGGACCGGCTACACCTTC. Its protein product is CSVAPRLDYTRTGYTF.